These T cell receptor beta chains were read from a single sample in a study of T cells in Graves' hyperthyroidism and ophthalmopathy. MiXCR, applied by TCRdb to the multiplex PCR reads, yields one record per CDR3 protein. Of 350,000 to 450,000 distinct CDR3 sequences in the sample, about 14% were seen once. The specimen sequenced was blood. These receptors were obtained from a man aged 50-59 years with Graves' ophthalmopathy. CDR3s include the opening cysteine and the closing phenylalanine or tryptophan. A D gene is named only where the DNA matches it firmly. A clone size is listed for some rows: how often the clone was seen (once, few, many), or a class if it is expanded.

TRBJ2-1 TRBD2 TRBV6-1 . CASGGLAVNEQFF TGTGCCAGCGGAGGCCTAGCGGTCAATGAGCAGTTCTTC
TRBJ2-2 . TRBV15 . CATSRGLPGSNTGELFF TGTGCCACCAGCAGAGGCTTGCCGGGATCGAACACCGGGGAGCTGTTTTTT
TRBJ2-4 TRBD2 TRBV3-1 many CASSQEGGLAKNIQYF TGTGCCAGCAGCCAAGAGGGAGGGCTAGCCAAAAACATTCAGTACTTC
TRBJ2-3 TRBD2 TRBV24-1 many CATSDLSGTSGRGSTDTQYF TGTGCCACCAGTGACCTTTCCGGGACTAGCGGGAGAGGGAGCACAGATACGCAGTATTTT
TRBJ2-3 TRBD2 TRBV29-1 . CSYRLAPGTDTQYF TGCAGCTACCGACTAGCGCCTGGGACAGATACGCAGTATTTT
TRBJ1-3 . TRBV3-1 many CASSPSSPSSGNTIYF TGTGCCAGCAGCCCTTCGTCTCCGAGCTCTGGAAACACCATATATTTT
TRBJ1-1 . TRBV7-9 . CASSLADVYTEAFF TGTGCCAGCAGCTTGGCCGACGTGTACACTGAAGCTTTCTTT
TRBJ2-7 . TRBV28 many CASSLISSLYEQYF TGTGCCAGCAGTTTAATTTCTAGTCTCTACGAGCAGTACTTC
TRBJ2-7 . TRBV18 . CASSPLGGRARSSEQYF TGTGCCAGCTCACCACTTGGGGGCCGCGCGAGGTCTTCCGAGCAGTACTTC
TRBJ2-1 . TRBV30 many CAWSVPGLRNEQFF TGTGCCTGGAGTGTACCAGGGCTACGGAATGAGCAGTTCTTC
TRBJ2-2 . TRBV7-9 . CASIGSRELNTGELFF TGTGCCAGCATTGGATCACGAGAACTAAACACCGGGGAGCTGTTTTTT
TRBJ2-1 TRBD1 TRBV7-9 . CASSLGLWQGAGEQFF TGTGCCAGCAGCTTAGGTTTGTGGCAGGGGGCCGGTGAGCAGTTCTTC
TRBJ2-1 . TRBV11-2 many CASSLSIYRLSSYNEQFF TGTGCCAGCAGCTTAAGCATATACCGTCTAAGCTCCTACAATGAGCAGTTCTTC
TRBJ1-2 . TRBV12-3/TRBV12-4 many CASGGTNYGYTF TGTGCCAGCGGCGGGACCAACTATGGCTACACCTTC
TRBJ1-3 . TRBV7-8 many CASSPFLSQTSGNTIYF TGTGCCAGCAGCCCGTTCTTAAGCCAAACCTCTGGAAACACCATATATTTT
TRBJ2-2 TRBD2 TRBV12-3/TRBV12-4 . CASSLGTSGWSGELFF TGTGCCAGCAGTTTAGGGACTAGCGGGTGGTCCGGGGAGCTGTTTTTT
TRBJ1-5 TRBD1 TRBV10-3 few CAIRETGVGPQHF TGTGCCATAAGGGAGACAGGGGTAGGTCCCCAGCATTTT
TRBJ1-1 . TRBV29-1 few CSVLASYTEAFF TGCAGCGTTTTGGCCAGCTACACTGAAGCTTTCTTT
TRBJ2-1 TRBD1 TRBV11-3 many CASSLEDRGYNEQFF TGTGCCAGCAGCTTGGAGGACAGGGGATACAATGAGCAGTTCTTC
TRBJ2-1 . TRBV10-2 . CASKRRLATDNEQFF TGCGCCAGCAAAAGGCGCCTAGCCACTGACAATGAGCAGTTCTTC
TRBJ1-1 TRBD1 TRBV18 many CASSPDRDREAFF TGTGCCAGCTCACCCGACAGGGATAGGGAAGCTTTCTTT
TRBJ1-2 . TRBV2 many CASSESLYPTNYGYTF TGTGCCAGCAGTGAATCCCTTTACCCAACTAACTATGGCTACACCTTC
TRBJ2-3 TRBD2 TRBV2 many CASSPTSGLTDTQYF TGTGCCAGCAGTCCTACTAGCGGACTCACAGATACGCAGTATTTT
TRBJ1-2 . TRBV5-6 few CASSLGSPQGLYGYTF TGTGCCAGCAGCCTTGGGTCCCCACAGGGCCTCTATGGCTACACCTTC
TRBJ2-5 . TRBV2 few CASREDPNSETQYF TGTGCCAGCAGGGAGGACCCCAATTCGGAGACCCAGTACTTC
TRBJ2-7 . TRBV20-1 few CSATDLYRVYEQYF TGCAGTGCTACCGACCTCTATAGAGTCTACGAGCAGTACTTC
TRBJ2-7 . TRBV20-1 many CSARDSRQGGYNEQYF TGCAGTGCTAGAGATTCACGGCAGGGGGGTTACAACGAGCAGTACTTC
TRBJ1-2 TRBD1 TRBV28 many CASSPGQGSLYGYTF TGTGCCAGCAGTCCGGGACAGGGGAGCCTCTATGGCTACACCTTC
TRBJ1-5 . TRBV28 few CASRESESNQPQHF TGTGCCAGCAGGGAGAGCGAGAGCAATCAGCCCCAGCATTTT
TRBJ2-3 TRBD2 TRBV19 few CASGATAGDTQYF TGTGCCAGTGGGGCCACAGCGGGGGATACGCAGTATTTT
TRBJ1-2 . TRBV5-4 . CASRQTGQRGGYTF TGTGCCAGCAGACAAACGGGACAAAGAGGGGGCTACACCTTC
TRBJ2-3 . TRBV2 many CASSDHVGTQYF TGTGCCAGCAGTGATCATGTGGGTACGCAGTATTTT
TRBJ2-7 . TRBV2 many CASSEQGASYEQYF TGTGCCAGCAGTGAACAGGGCGCTAGCTACGAGCAGTACTTC
TRBJ2-7 . TRBV28 . CASSFVARYEQYF TGTGCCAGCAGTTTTGTCGCTCGATACGAGCAGTACTTC
TRBJ1-1 TRBD1 TRBV3-1 many CASSQGQMNTEAFF TGCGCCAGCAGCCAGGGACAGATGAACACTGAAGCTTTCTTT
TRBJ1-4 . TRBV28 few CASSFADYEKLFF TGTGCCAGCAGTTTTGCGGATTATGAAAAACTGTTTTTT
TRBJ2-1 TRBD2 TRBV24-1 many CATSDLAGGPYEQFF TGTGCCACCAGTGATTTAGCGGGAGGGCCTTATGAGCAGTTCTTC
TRBJ2-4 TRBD2 TRBV9 . CASSYGRGGIAKNIQYF TGTGCCAGCAGTTACGGGAGGGGAGGCATAGCCAAAAACATTCAGTACTTC
TRBJ2-7 TRBD2 TRBV7-2 few CASSFRETSGKTCEQYF TGTGCCAGCAGCTTTCGCGAGACTAGCGGGAAGACGTGCGAGCAGTACTTC
TRBJ1-2 . TRBV28 . CASSIWSGYTF TGTGCCAGCAGTATTTGGAGTGGCTACACCTTC
TRBJ2-7 . TRBV7-8 few CASSFMGGGQGEQYF TGTGCCAGCAGCTTTATGGGTGGGGGGCAGGGCGAGCAGTACTTC
TRBJ2-5 . TRBV27 many CASSRSLGETQYF TGTGCCAGCAGTCGGTCTCTGGGGGAGACCCAGTACTTC
TRBJ2-3 . TRBV18 . CAGSPPSGWADTQYF TGTGCCGGCTCACCTCCAAGCGGGTGGGCAGATACGCAGTATTTT
TRBJ2-1 TRBD2 TRBV7-9 many CASSPVGGRAIEQFF TGTGCCAGCAGTCCAGTGGGCGGGAGGGCCATAGAGCAGTTCTTC
TRBJ1-1 TRBD1 TRBV20-1 . CSASAGGTEAFF TGCAGTGCTAGCGCAGGGGGTACTGAAGCTTTCTTT
TRBJ2-5 TRBD2 TRBV20-1 many CSASKGGGQETQYF TGCAGTGCTAGTAAGGGCGGGGGACAAGAGACCCAGTACTTC
TRBJ2-7 TRBD2 TRBV20-1 many CSATTSSGRASYEQYF TGCAGTGCTACCACCTCTAGCGGGAGGGCTTCCTACGAGCAGTACTTC
TRBJ2-3 . TRBV5-4 . CASSLEGGASTDTQYF TGTGCCAGCAGCTTGGAGGGCGGGGCTAGCACAGATACGCAGTATTTT
TRBJ2-1 TRBD2 TRBV20-1 many CSARGTSVEQFF TGCAGTGCTAGGGGGACTAGCGTTGAGCAGTTCTTC